The entry below gives a single T cell receptor beta chain sequence along with its context. Its antigen is unidentified. The data were taken from a study of CD8+ T cells in alopecia areata. Sequencing templates came from extracted RNA that was reverse transcribed into cDNA. This table comes from immunoSEQ multiplex PCR, and its TCRdb copy is limited to in-frame clones, with some not included. The data contain about 140,000 clones, 40% to 65% of them singletons. Study outcomes and limitations: Compared with normal scalp, lesional scalp had higher clonality and more expanded CD8+ clones. Sharing of TCRs across patients appeared less clear than in mice, possibly for HLA-related reasons.

Trimming took 5 bases from V and 5 from J; bases not matched to a gene: 11. The CDR3 extends over 15 amino acids. Germline V gene data show CDR1 as SGHTA and CDR2 as FQGNSA. The sequencing here drew on CD4+ T cells sorted from blood, taken at week 0. The rearrangement uses TRBV7-2 and TRBJ2-5; 7 nucleotides match TRBD1. The source is a human donor with alopecia areata. The CDR3 loop reads CASSIGTVQVETQYF. In DNA form, the CDR3 reads TGTGCCAGCAGCATCGGGACAGTCCAAGTGGAGACCCAGTACTTC.